This passage covers 3 T cell receptor beta chains from one sample sequenced in a study of cytomegalovirus exposure and HLA in healthy donors. The PCR made use of 60 Vbeta and 13 Jbeta primers. Sequenced by immunoSEQ multiplex PCR; TCRdb stores in-frame clones only, minus some. Among roughly 150,000 clones listed, 72% were seen once. The sequenced sample was PBMCs. The receptor source for this set is a man aged 40-50 years in good health and CMV-seronegative.

The chain has TRBV7-9 and TRBJ1-2; D possibly corresponds to TRBD1 (5 bases). Between the trimmed V and J ends, which lost 6 bases and 2 bases, there was a span of 22 bases. The CDR3 runs 17 residues. CDR1 and CDR2 (germline): SEHNR, FQNEAQ (reference sequence). CDR3 DNA sequence: TGTGCCAGCAGGGCTCGGGGGGGGGAGCTGGGGAACTATGGCTACACCTTC. The encoded protein is CASRARGGELGNYGYTF.

This rearrangement joins TRBV11-2 to TRBJ1-1, with 7 bases lining up with TRBD1. Germline assignment: CDR1 SGHAT and CDR2 FQNNGV. Trimming removed 5 bases from V and 0 bases from J; junction bases left unmatched: 12. This CDR3 is built from 17 residues. CDR3 in DNA: TGTGCCAGCAGCCGAACAGGACAGGAGACCATGAACACTGAAGCTTTCTTT. As protein: CASSRTGQETMNTEAFF.

The J gene is TRBJ1-2, the V gene TRBV6-5; TRBD1 aligns across 8 bases. CDR3 length: 13 residues. In germline, CDR1 is MNHEY, CDR2 SVGAGI. Losses at the gene ends were 8 bases for V and 8 bases for J; bases not matched to a gene: 10. The CDR3 sequence is CASADRGREGYTF. The CDR3 nucleotides read TGTGCCAGCGCTGACAGGGGACGGGAAGGCTACACCTTC.